A single sample gave rise to the 3 T cell receptor beta chains below, sequenced in a study of OX40 agonist ivuxolimab in advanced cancers. Sequencing was performed with immunoSEQ multiplex PCR; in TCRdb, only in-frame clones are kept and a portion is missing. The sample lists about 50,000 clones; 92% were seen once. The material was CD4+ or CD8+ T cells sorted from blood, obtained in a trial of the OX40 agonist ivuxolimab. The receptors were sampled from an adult with an advanced solid tumor such as melanoma, head and neck, liver or kidney cancer.

The chain uses TRBV4-1 and TRBJ2-1; D assignment may be TRBD1 or TRBD2 (5 bases each). The CDR3 is 15 residues long. Germline-derived CDR1 and CDR2 are MGHRA and YSYEKL. The V end was cut by 4 bases, the J end by 4 bases, with 14 bases between. Here the CDR3 reads CASSPLGVYYNEQFF. CDR3 sequence (DNA): TGCGCCAGCAGCCCCTTGGGGGTCTATTACAATGAGCAGTTCTTC.

The chain's CDR3 is CASSPPGPPNEKLFF. CDR3 DNA: TGTGCCAGCAGCCCGCCCGGACCGCCCAATGAAAAACTGTTTTTT. The gene calls are TRBV7-9 and TRBJ1-4; D gene uncertain. Germline-derived CDR1 and CDR2 are SEHNR and FQNEAQ (reference sequence). V lost 5 bases, J lost 5 bases, and 15 bases lay in between. CDR3 size: 15 residues. Combining the CDR3 with reference TRBV7-9 and TRBJ1-4 gives the whole variable domain DTGVSQNPRHKITKRGQNVTFRCDPISEHNRLYWYRQTLGQGPEFLTYFQNEAQLEKSRLLSDRFSAERPKGSFSTLEIQRTEQGDSAMYLCASSPPGPPNEKLFFGSGTQLSVL.

This chain uses TRBV11-2 with TRBJ1-6, with D maybe TRBD1 (5 bases). Germline CDR1 and CDR2: SGHAT and FQNNGV. This CDR3 region has 12 residues. Deletions cut 11 bases from V and 5 bases from J, with 10 bases between. The DNA for the CDR3 is TGTGCCGAGGGGAATAATAATTCACCCCTCCACTTT. Translation gives CAEGNNNSPLHF.